This is a list of T cell receptor beta chains from one sample in a study of early T cells in non-severe SARS-CoV-2 infection. TCRdb fed the 5' RACE reads into MiXCR, producing one record per CDR3 protein. The sample carries under 60,000 distinct CDR3 sequences, more than 9% recorded once. Sequenced material: whole blood. The receptor source for this set is an adult who was a healthcare worker with PCR-confirmed SARS-CoV-2 infection or an uninfected control (not recorded which). Each CDR3 is given without its conserved first and last residue.

TRBV5-1	TRBJ1-1	ASSTGQGLNTEAF
TRBV20-1	TRBJ2-3	SARPGATDTQY
TRBV6-5	TRBJ1-5	ASRRGQGAFQPQH
TRBV6-6	TRBJ1-6	ASSYPSSPLH
TRBV7-9	TRBJ1-5	ASSSWDSGNQPQH
TRBV24-1	TRBJ2-1	ATSDSQANGYNEQF
TRBV14	TRBJ2-1	ASSLVLGAGEQF
TRBV4-2	TRBJ2-3	ASSQDERGTDTQY
TRBV10-1	TRBJ2-5	ASSESLGGQQETQY
TRBV7-2	TRBJ2-7	ASSLAGTPERQY
TRBV5-1	TRBJ1-1	ASSAGGKTEAF
TRBV29-1	TRBJ2-3	SVEPAQTQADTQY
TRBV27	TRBJ2-7	ASSLFAGGFSYEQY
TRBV20-1	TRBJ2-7	SARASRLSYEQY
TRBV29-1	TRBJ1-4	SVVAAEKLI
TRBV7-6	TRBJ2-1	ASSLFLAGASYNEQF
TRBV6-1	TRBJ2-1	ASSERRAPAGEQF
TRBV12-3/TRBV12-4	TRBJ1-4	ASSLEPSTVEKLF
TRBV7-9	TRBJ2-7	ASSTGQGLRNEQY
TRBV7-9	TRBJ2-3	ASSLSSPSATQY
TRBV7-8	TRBJ2-7	ASSLAGGVESYEQY
TRBV27	TRBJ2-7	ASRAAASSYEQY
TRBV4-3	TRBJ2-1	ASSQQARGTGNEQF
TRBV5-1	TRBJ2-3	ASNVAAQRTDTQY
TRBV7-9	TRBJ2-1	ASSLGQKHNEQF
TRBV7-3	TRBJ2-2	ASSLTNSEGELF
TRBV7-6	TRBJ2-3	ASSSHPGLRTDTQY
TRBV11-2	TRBJ2-2	ASSLDRRTGELF
TRBV7-9	TRBJ2-7	ASSPWVGTGEYEQY
TRBV5-5	TRBJ1-1	ASSLIGTVNTEAF
TRBV7-9	TRBJ1-1	ASSPPGNTEAF
TRBV4-3	TRBJ2-3	ASSQDWLRTSGTRPNADTQY
TRBV20-1	TRBJ2-5	SASPLIQKPRETQY
TRBV4-1	TRBJ2-7	ASSQDAGGSSYEQY
TRBV9	TRBJ1-6	ASSVGDYSFSPLH
TRBV6-1	TRBJ1-4	ASSEPGRLVNEKLF
TRBV7-2	TRBJ2-5	ASSFNQLETQY
TRBV12-3/TRBV12-4	TRBJ1-2	ASTLGAREPNYGYT
TRBV20-1	TRBJ1-2	SAFTTGEGYT
TRBV19	TRBJ2-1	ASSSTVGVYNEQF
TRBV9	TRBJ2-3	ASSAPRLTSGRSTDTQY
TRBV20-1	TRBJ2-7	SGLAGDVGDEQY
TRBV2	TRBJ2-3	ASSEGLGPDTQY
TRBV7-9	TRBJ1-1	ASSLGQSYTEAF
TRBV7-2	TRBJ2-1	ASSLDVNSYNEQF
TRBV29-1	TRBJ2-5	SGAGIQETQY
TRBV11-2	TRBJ1-1	ASSLRQQQMNTEAF